The 26 T cell receptor beta chains presented below share a single source sample, sequenced in a study of shared clonotypes between healthy human individuals. Generated by immunoSEQ multiplex PCR, the TCRdb table keeps only in-frame clones and is missing some. Of over 400,000 clones listed, 65% to 85% are singletons. Sequencing used PBMCs. These receptors were obtained from a middle-aged woman in good health. Some clones in this sample may be carry-over from other donors' samples.

The chain joins TRBV7-9 to TRBJ1-4; D unresolved. Germline loops: CDR1 SEHNR, CDR2 FQNEAQ (reference sequence). The V gene lost 5 bases and the J gene lost 4 bases, with 14 bases spanning the gap. The CDR3 sequence is 15 residues long. DNA for the CDR3: TGTGCCAGCAGCCAACGGATGGGTGGTAATGAAAAACTGTTTTTT. It encodes CASSQRMGGNEKLFF.

J is TRBJ2-7 and V is TRBV28; 7 nucleotides match TRBD2. The CDR3 consists of 16 residues. The germline gives CDR1 MDHEN, CDR2 SYDVKM. V was clipped by 6 bases and J by 6 bases; unmatched bases: 17. The CDR3 region has the DNA TGTGCCAGCAGACCACCCGGGGAAGCGGGGCGTTCCGAGCAGTACTTC. Translated, it gives CASRPPGEAGRSEQYF.

Points on this clone: This probably arose from a read error, given a far larger clone one base away. The rearrangement uses TRBV29-1 and TRBJ1-3; no clear D. Germline assignment: CDR1 SQVTM and CDR2 ANQGSEA. The germline V and J ends were trimmed by 5 bases and 4 bases, with 15 bases remaining between them. The CDR3 has 14 residues. The CDR3 DNA sequence: TGCAGCGTTAATGTTGGGTGGACGGGAAACACCATATATTTT. Protein product: CSVNVGWTGNTIYF.

This clone was observed a single time. The chain combines TRBV2 with TRBJ2-2, with TRBD2 matching over 10 bases. CDR3 size: 15 residues. CDR1 SNHLY and CDR2 FYNNEI come from the germline V gene. V trimming: 5 bases; J trimming: 4 bases; junction bases outside the gene matches: 4. The CDR3 loop is CASSPSGRATGELFF. The CDR3 nucleotides are TGTGCCAGCAGTCCAAGCGGGAGGGCCACCGGGGAGCTGTTTTTT.

The rearrangement uses TRBV5-1 and TRBJ1-1, with D uncertain. Between the trimmed V and J ends, which lost 1 base and 2 bases, there was a span of 6 bases. The CDR3 extends over 13 amino acids. CDR1 is SGHRS, CDR2 YFSETQ, per germline. This CDR3 is CASSLRANTEAFF. Written as DNA, the CDR3 is TGCGCCAGCAGCTTGCGAGCTAACACTGAAGCTTTCTTT.

The chain links TRBV7-2 to TRBJ2-7, with 10 nucleotides matching TRBD1. Germline V gene sequence: CDR1 SGHTA, CDR2 FQGNSA. With V trimmed by 6 bases and J by 4 bases, 6 bases remained unmatched. The CDR3 is 14 residues long. The CDR3 DNA is TGTGCCAGCAGACCTCGACAGGGGGCTTACGAGCAGTACTTC. This gives the protein CASRPRQGAYEQYF. The complete variable domain, with remaining parts taken from reference TRBV7-2 and TRBJ2-7, reads GAGVSQSPSNKVTEKGKDVELRCDPISGHTALYWYRQSLGQGLEFLIYFQGNSAPDKSGLPSDRFSAERTGGSVSTLTIQRTQQEDSAVYLCASRPRQGAYEQYFGPGTRLTVT.

This chain links TRBV5-6 with TRBJ1-5; 10 nucleotides line up with TRBD1. The CDR3 has 16 amino acids. The germline V gene encodes CDR1 SGHDT and CDR2 YYEEEE. V trimming: 4 bases; J trimming: 0 bases; junction bases outside the gene matches: 4. CDR3 protein: CASSAGTGDSNQPQHF. The CDR3 coding sequence is TGTGCCAGCAGCGCGGGGACAGGGGATAGCAATCAGCCCCAGCATTTT.

This chain's CDR3 is CASSFGTGTDTQYF. CDR3 nucleotides: TGTGCCAGCAGCTTCGGGACAGGTACAGATACGCAGTATTTT. The chain joins TRBV11-1 to TRBJ2-3, with 8 bases identical to TRBD1. CDR1 SGHAT and CDR2 FQDESV come from the germline V gene (reference sequence). CDR3 size: 14 residues. With V trimmed by 3 bases and J by 3 bases, 2 bases remained unmatched. Using reference TRBV11-1 and TRBJ2-3 for the parts outside the CDR3, the full variable domain is EAEVAQSPRYKITEKSQAVAFWCDPISGHATLYWYRQILGQGPELLVQFQDESVVDDSQLPKDRFSAERLKGVDSTLKIQPAELGDSAMYLCASSFGTGTDTQYFGPGTRLTVL.

This clone was seen more than once but under ten times. The rearrangement links TRBV7-2 to TRBJ2-3; 10 bases line up with TRBD2. From germline, CDR1 is SGHTA and CDR2 FQGNSA. The CDR3 covers 17 residues. V lost 2 bases and J lost 5; bases outside the gene matches: 10. As DNA, the CDR3 is TGTGCCAGCAGCTTAAGCTCTAGCGGGAGACGTAAAGATACGCAGTATTTT. This translates into CASSLSSSGRRKDTQYF. The full variable domain, with the rest looked up from reference TRBV7-2 and TRBJ2-3, is GAGVSQSPSNKVTEKGKDVELRCDPISGHTALYWYRQSLGQGLEFLIYFQGNSAPDKSGLPSDRFSAERTGGSVSTLTIQRTQQEDSAVYLCASSLSSSGRRKDTQYFGPGTRLTVL.

On this clone: A far larger clone is a single base away, which makes a read error likely. The conserved final phenylalanine or tryptophan is absent from the CDR3, which likely points to a read error. This sample also contains other DNA sequences that code for the same CDR3. The V and J genes are TRBV30 and TRBJ1-2; D is unclear. This CDR3 has 13 residues. V was clipped by 0 bases and J by 4 bases, with 9 bases between them. Germline V gene data show CDR1 as GTSNPN and CDR2 as SVGIG (reference sequence). The CDR3 DNA follows: TGTGCCTGGAGTGTTCACAGAACCTATGGCTACACCCTC. It yields the protein CAWSVHRTYGYTL.

This clone was seen only once. This chain links TRBV19 with TRBJ1-2, with D perhaps TRBD1 (6 bases). Germline V gene data show CDR1 as LNHDA and CDR2 as SQIVND (reference sequence). This CDR3 region has 11 residues. Trimming removed 9 bases from V and 8 bases from J, with 13 bases in between. The CDR3 is CASQGTWGYTF. The CDR3 bases are TGTGCCAGCCAGGGGACGTGGGGCTACACCTTC.

As to this clone: A far larger clone is a single base away, which makes a read error likely. This chain connects TRBV7-8 to TRBJ1-3, with D possibly being TRBD1 (6 bases). CDR1 SGHVS and CDR2 FQNEAQ come from the germline V gene. CDR3 length: 14 amino acids. CDR3 amino acids: CASSVRLVKGELHF. CDR3 in DNA: TGTGCCAGCAGCGTGAGATTAGTAAAGGGGGAGTTACATTTT.

The chain couples TRBV28 to TRBJ2-2, with 9 bases identical to TRBD1. Germline-derived CDR1 and CDR2 are MDHEN and SYDVKM. The CDR3 length is 17 residues. Germline trimming cut 4 bases from V and 5 bases from J; bases unmatched to any gene: 11. The CDR3 sequence: CASSSTRTGDITGELFF. The CDR3 DNA reads TGTGCCAGCAGTTCTACAAGGACAGGGGATATTACCGGGGAGCTGTTTTTT. Supplemented by reference TRBV28 and TRBJ2-2, the full variable domain reads DVKVTQSSRYLVKRTGEKVFLECVQDMDHENMFWYRQDPGLGLRLIYFSYDVKMKEKGDIPEGYSVSREKKERFSLILESASTNQTSMYLCASSSTRTGDITGELFFGEGSRLTVL.

The sample holds many counts of this clone. The same CDR3 also results from other DNA sequences found in this sample. V gene TRBV29-1 combines with J gene TRBJ1-1; 8 bases agree with TRBD1. This CDR3 comprises 14 residues. Trimming took 7 bases from V and 3 from J; bases not matched to a gene: 10. Germline-derived CDR1 and CDR2 are SQVTM and ANQGSEA. Here the CDR3 reads CSAADRGEYTEAFF. CDR3 in DNA: TGCAGCGCCGCTGACAGGGGAGAGTACACTGAAGCTTTCTTT.

In regard to this clone: This likely traces to a read error, being one base from a far larger clone. This chain connects TRBV19 to TRBJ1-2; 9 bases align to TRBD1. There are 17 residues in the CDR3. CDR1 LNHDA and CDR2 SQIVND come from the germline V gene (reference sequence). This CDR3 is CASTLRGQGISGYCYTF. The CDR3 coding sequence is TGTGCCAGTACGCTGAGGGGACAGGGCATCTCTGGCTATTGCTACACCTTC. Together with reference TRBV19 and TRBJ1-2, the CDR3 gives the full variable domain: DGGITQSPKYLFRKEGQNVTLSCEQNLNHDAMYWYRQDPGQGLRLIYYSQIVNDFQKGDIAEGYSVSREKKESFPLTVTSAQKNPTAFYLCASTLRGQGISGYCYTFGSGTRLTVV.

The gene calls are TRBV7-3 and TRBJ2-3, with D unresolved. The CDR3 extends over 14 amino acids. Trimming stripped 5 bases from V and 5 bases from J, with 14 bases between. Germline CDR1 is SGHTA and CDR2 is FQGTGA. CDR3 amino acids: CASSPSGRVDTQYF. CDR3 in DNA: TGTGCCAGCAGCCCCTCGGGTAGGGTAGATACGCAGTATTTT.

The V call is TRBV28, the J call TRBJ2-7, with D perhaps given as TRBD1 or TRBD2 (6 bases each). Germline V gene lookup returns CDR1 MDHEN and CDR2 SYDVKM. The V gene lost 5 bases and the J gene lost 2 bases, with 13 bases spanning the gap. The CDR3 is 14 residues long. The CDR3 sequence is CASSQGGSTYEQYF. For the CDR3, the DNA is TGTGCCAGCAGTCAAGGGGGGTCGACCTACGAGCAGTACTTC.

For this clone: It is likely a read error: a sequence one base away is far more abundant. This same CDR3 is encoded by further DNA sequences in the sample. The V and J genes are TRBV10-3 and TRBJ1-1; possible D gene TRBD1, 6 bases. This CDR3 has 13 amino acids. Trimming left V 6 bases short and J 5 bases short, with 13 bases between. CDR1 is ENHRY, CDR2 SYGVKD, per germline. In DNA form, the CDR3 reads TGTGCCATCAGGCAGGGGTTGGAAACTGAAGCTTTCTTT. Translation: CAIRQGLETEAFF.

This chain uses TRBV15 with TRBJ1-5, with D hard to call. CDR3 size: 17 residues. Germline CDR1 is LNHNV and CDR2 is YYDKDF (reference sequence). V was cut by 0 bases and J by 2 bases, with 14 bases left in between. Here the CDR3 DNA reads TGTGCCACCAGCAGAGATCGAGTGGACTATGGCAATCAGCCCCAGCATTTT. It codes for CATSRDRVDYGNQPQHF.

This clone was seen once. The chain has TRBV7-9 and TRBJ1-1; the D is unclear. CDR1 and CDR2 (germline): SEHNR, FQNEAQ (reference sequence). The CDR3 has 13 amino acids. V lost 5 bases and J 3 bases, leaving 10 bases between the germline ends. The CDR3 region has the DNA TGTGCCAGCAGCATGGACGGAGACACTGAAGCTTTCTTT. The encoded protein is CASSMDGDTEAFF.

This chain uses TRBV25-1 with TRBJ2-1, with 7 bases lining up with TRBD2. Unmatched junction bases numbered 5, after V lost 3 bases and J lost 0 bases. Looked up from germline, CDR1 is MGHDK and CDR2 is SYGVNS. The CDR3 length is 16 residues. This CDR3 is CASSDPGGSSYNEQFF. The CDR3 DNA follows: TGTGCCAGCAGTGATCCGGGGGGAAGCTCCTACAATGAGCAGTTCTTC.

The chain links TRBV5-1 to TRBJ1-1; 12 bases map to TRBD1. With 3 bases clipped from V and 3 bases from J, the junction kept 6 bases outside the gene matches. The CDR3 runs to 16 residues. The germline V gene has CDR1 SGHRS and CDR2 YFSETQ. The CDR3 region has the DNA TGCGCCAGCAGCTGGGACAGGGGGCAGCCCTACACTGAAGCTTTCTTT. It codes for CASSWDRGQPYTEAFF.

J is TRBJ1-1 and V is TRBV5-6; D call uncertain. With 0 bases removed from V and 1 base from J, the gap between germline ends came to 10 bases. CDR3 length equals 15 residues. Germline loops: CDR1 SGHDT, CDR2 YYEEEE. This CDR3 is CASSLDPGGNTEAFF. CDR3 in DNA: TGTGCCAGCAGCTTGGATCCCGGAGGGAACACTGAAGCTTTCTTT.

V and J are TRBV6-4 and TRBJ1-2, with TRBD1 as a possible D gene (5 bases). The CDR3 runs to 16 residues. Germline loops: CDR1 MRHNA, CDR2 SNTAGT. Between the trimmed V and J ends, which lost 0 bases and 6 bases, there was a span of 17 bases. CDR3 loop: CASSDSGPGGANGYTF. The CDR3, as DNA: TGTGCCAGCAGTGACTCAGGACCCGGGGGAGCCAATGGCTACACCTTC.

The rearrangement uses TRBV2 and TRBJ1-1; TRBD1 is a possible D gene (5 bases). Germline assignment: CDR1 SNHLY and CDR2 FYNNEI. The V end lost 6 bases, the J end lost 1 base, and 18 bases lay between the germline ends. The CDR3 is 16 residues long. The CDR3 nucleotides are TGTGCCAGCAGCCGAGGTGGGACGTCGCAGAACACTGAAGCTTTCTTT. As protein: CASSRGGTSQNTEAFF.

In regard to this clone: The likely explanation is a read error, given a far larger clone one base away. In the same sample, other DNA sequences code for this CDR3. CDR3 loop: CAWSGPPGGQFF. The DNA for the CDR3 is TGTGCCTGGAGTGGACCCCCGGGTGGGCAGTTCTTC. V is TRBV30 and J is TRBJ2-1; no definite D call. Germline values: CDR1 GTSNPN, CDR2 SVGIG (reference sequence). This CDR3 has 12 amino acids. V gave up 1 base and J gave up 12 bases, with 13 bases separating them.